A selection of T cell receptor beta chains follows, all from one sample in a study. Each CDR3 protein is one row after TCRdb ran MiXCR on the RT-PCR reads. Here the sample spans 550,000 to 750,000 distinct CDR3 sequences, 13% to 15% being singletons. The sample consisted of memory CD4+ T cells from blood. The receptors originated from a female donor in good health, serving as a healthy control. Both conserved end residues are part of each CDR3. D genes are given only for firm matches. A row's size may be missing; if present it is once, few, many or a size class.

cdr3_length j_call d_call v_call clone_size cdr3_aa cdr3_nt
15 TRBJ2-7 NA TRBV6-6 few CASSPNSPRFYEQYF TGTGCCAGCAGTCCGAACTCTCCTCGATTCTACGAGCAGTACTTC
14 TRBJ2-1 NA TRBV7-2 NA CASSYSSSSNEQSF TGTGCCAGCAGCTATTCCTCTAGCTCCAATGAGCAGTCCTTC
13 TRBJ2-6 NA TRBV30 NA CAWSGLRANVLTF TGTGCCTGGAGTGGACTGAGGGCCAACGTCCTGACTTTC
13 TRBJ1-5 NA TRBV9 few CASSVDWQQPQHF TGTGCCAGCAGCGTAGATTGGCAACAGCCCCAGCATTTT
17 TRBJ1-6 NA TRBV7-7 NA CASSLSDWDSYNSPLHF TGTGCCAGCAGCTTATCAGACTGGGACTCCTATAATTCACCCCTCCACTTT
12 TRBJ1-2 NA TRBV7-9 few CASSGSGYGYTF TGTGCCAGCAGTGGTAGCGGGTATGGCTACACCTTC
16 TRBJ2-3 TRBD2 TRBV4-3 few CASSQVASGGAGGQYF TGCGCCAGCAGCCAAGTGGCTAGCGGGGGGGCCGGGGGGCAGTATTTT
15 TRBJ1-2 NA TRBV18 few CASSPRNRVGNGYTF TGTGCCAGCTCACCACGAAACAGGGTTGGAAATGGCTACACCTTC
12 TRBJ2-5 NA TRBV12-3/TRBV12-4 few CASSATGETQYF TGTGCCAGCAGTGCGACGGGGGAGACCCAGTACTTC
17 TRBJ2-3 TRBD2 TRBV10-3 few CAIGGTSGGSSTDTQYF TGTGCCATCGGCGGGACTAGCGGGGGGAGTAGCACAGATACGCAGTATTTT
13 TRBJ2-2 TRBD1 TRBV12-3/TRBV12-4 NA CASSFTGGEELFF TGTGCCAGCAGTTTTACAGGGGGTGAGGAGCTGTTTTTT
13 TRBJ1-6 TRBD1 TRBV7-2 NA CASSRDRASPLHF TGTGCCAGCAGCCGTGACAGGGCTTCCCCCCTCCACTTT
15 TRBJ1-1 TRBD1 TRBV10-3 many CAARLTGQGNTEAFF TGTGCCGCCCGCCTAACGGGACAGGGGAACACTGAAGCTTTCTTT
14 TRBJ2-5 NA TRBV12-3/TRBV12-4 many CASRRDVSRETQYF TGTGCCAGCAGACGTGACGTGAGCCGGGAGACCCAGTACTTC
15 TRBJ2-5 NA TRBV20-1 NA CSAPHRGKGRETQYF TGCAGTGCACCTCATCGGGGGAAAGGGAGAGAGACCCAGTACTTC
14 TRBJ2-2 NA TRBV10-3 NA CAISEDSNTGELFF TGTGCCATCAGTGAGGACTCGAACACCGGGGAGCTGTTTTTT
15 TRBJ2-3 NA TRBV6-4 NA CASSDSTGFSDTQYF TGTGCCAGCAGTGACTCTACGGGATTTTCAGATACGCAGTATTTT
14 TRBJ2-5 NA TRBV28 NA CASSLWGGQETQYF TGTGCCAGCAGTTTATGGGGCGGCCAAGAGACCCAGTACTTC
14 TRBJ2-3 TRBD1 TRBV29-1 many CSGVRDRSTDTQYF TGCAGCGGTGTCCGGGACAGGTCGACAGATACGCAGTATTTT
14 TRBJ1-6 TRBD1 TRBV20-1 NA CSASQQGLRSPLHF TGCAGTGCTTCACAACAGGGGTTGCGTTCACCCCTCCACTTT
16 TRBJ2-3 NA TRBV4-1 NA CASSPPNAFSTDTQYF TGCGCCAGCAGCCCGCCCAACGCGTTTAGCACAGATACGCAGTATTTT
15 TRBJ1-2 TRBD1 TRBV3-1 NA CASSQAADRAYGYTF TGTGCCAGCAGCCAAGCGGCGGACAGGGCCTATGGCTACACCTTC
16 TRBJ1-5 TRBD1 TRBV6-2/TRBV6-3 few CASREQGAATVQPQHF TGTGCCAGCAGAGAACAGGGGGCGGCAACCGTTCAGCCCCAGCATTTT
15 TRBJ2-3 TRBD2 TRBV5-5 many CASSLLAGGMDTQYF TGTGCCAGCAGCCTCCTAGCGGGAGGGATGGATACGCAGTATTTT
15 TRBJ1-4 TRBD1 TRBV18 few CASSPRQDRDEKLFF TGTGCCAGCTCACCACGACAGGACAGGGATGAAAAACTGTTTTTT
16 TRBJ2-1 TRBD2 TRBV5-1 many CASSATGTSGYNEQFF TGCGCCAGCAGCGCAACCGGGACTAGCGGGTACAATGAGCAGTTCTTC
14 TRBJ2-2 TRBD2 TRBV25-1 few CASTLAGNTGELFF TGTGCCAGCACGTTAGCGGGCAACACCGGGGAGCTGTTTTTT
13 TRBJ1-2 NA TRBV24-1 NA CATSDLTNYGYTF TGTGCCACCAGTGATTTGACGAACTATGGCTACACCTTC
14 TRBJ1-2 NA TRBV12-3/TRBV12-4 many CASSSTGRHYGYTF TGTGCCAGCAGTTCTACGGGACGGCACTATGGCTACACCTTC
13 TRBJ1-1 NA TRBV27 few CASSPSLHIEAFF TGTGCCAGCAGTCCCTCCCTCCACATAGAAGCTTTCTTT
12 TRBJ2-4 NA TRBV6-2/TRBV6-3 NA CASSLSGNIQYF TGTGCCAGCAGTCTATCAGGGAACATTCAGTACTTC
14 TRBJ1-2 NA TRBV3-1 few CASSPLDLRSGYTF TGTGCCAGCAGCCCCTTGGACCTAAGGTCGGGCTACACCTTC
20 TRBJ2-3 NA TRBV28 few CASSFRMGADGRAGTDTQYF TGTGCCAGCAGTTTCAGAATGGGGGCTGACGGGCGGGCCGGCACAGATACGCAGTATTTT